This is a list of T cell receptor beta chains from one sample in a study of molecular identifiers for immune sequencing clone quantification. TCRdb independently ran MiXCR on the PCR reads; one entry per CDR3 protein. The sample holds about 640,000 distinct CDR3 sequences, about 20% seen once. The sample comprised naive CD8+ T cells from blood, with Jurkat cell RNA spiked in. The receptors stem from a human donor in good health. Some libraries in this study had Jurkat cell RNA spiked in. The CDR3 runs from the conserved cysteine through the conserved F or W. A D gene is named only where the DNA matches it firmly. Clone size is stated in some rows and not others, as once, few, many or a class when expanded.

.	many	TRBV19	TRBJ2-7	TGTGCCAGTAGTTGGGTCGGGGGAGCCTACGAGCAGTACTTC	CASSWVGGAYEQYF
.	many	TRBV21-1	TRBJ1-5	TGTGCCAGCAGCACGACAGATACGGGGAGGGGTCAGCCCCAGCATTTT	CASSTTDTGRGQPQHF
.	many	TRBV20-1	TRBJ2-7	TGCAGTGCTAGGTCTACCGCGGGGAGGGGGGCTGACGAGCAGTACTTC	CSARSTAGRGADEQYF
TRBD1	many	TRBV11-2	TRBJ1-1	TGTGCCAGCAGCTTATCGACAGGGGGCACTGAAGCTTTCTTT	CASSLSTGGTEAFF
.	few	TRBV7-4	TRBJ1-6	TGTGCCAGCAGCTTACGCCCGCACCTTCTAGGGCTTAGGTCACCCCTCCACTTT	CASSLRPHLLGLRSPLHF
TRBD2	few	TRBV12-3/TRBV12-4	TRBJ2-1	TGTGCCAGCAGTTTTTACGGGAGGGCCCGAGAGCAGTTCTTC	CASSFYGRAREQFF
.	many	TRBV6-5	TRBJ1-6	TGTGCCAGCAGACTCCCCTCCAGGAGCTCCTATAATTCACCCCTCCACTTT	CASRLPSRSSYNSPLHF
TRBD2	.	TRBV4-1	TRBJ2-3	TGCGCCAGCAGCGCGCCAGCGGGAGGGTTTACTGGCACAGATACGCAGTATTTT	CASSAPAGGFTGTDTQYF
.	.	TRBV12-3/TRBV12-4	TRBJ1-3	TGTGCCAGCAGTCTCAACCTAAACCGGGACCCAGGCGCTACTGGAAACACCATATATTTT	CASSLNLNRDPGATGNTIYF
.	many	TRBV27	TRBJ1-5	TGTGCCAGCAGCCAACGCTTTGGACAGCCCCAGCATTTT	CASSQRFGQPQHF
.	few	TRBV19	TRBJ1-1	TGTGCCAGTAGTATAGCGTCCACAGGGAACACTGAAGCTTTCTTT	CASSIASTGNTEAFF
.	.	TRBV12-3/TRBV12-4	TRBJ2-7	TGTGCCAGCAGAAAATATAGCGGTTTCCCGTACGAGCAGTACTTC	CASRKYSGFPYEQYF
.	many	TRBV27	TRBJ2-5	TGTGCCAGCAGTTTATACGGGCTACCCGAAGAGACCCAGTACTTC	CASSLYGLPEETQYF
.	many	TRBV4-3	TRBJ2-5	TGCGCCAGCAGCCAAGTAGCTACTAGTGTAGAGACCCAGTACTTC	CASSQVATSVETQYF
.	.	TRBV2	TRBJ1-2	TGTGCCAGCAGGGGAGGTAATGGCTACACCTTC	CASRGGNGYTF
TRBD1	few	TRBV2	TRBJ2-7	TGTGCCAGTATCCTTAGCCGGACAGGGAAGTTCTACGAGCAGTACTTC	CASILSRTGKFYEQYF
.	many	TRBV4-3	TRBJ2-1	TGCGCCAGCAGCCAAGGGTCTAGCGCCATCAATGAGCAGTTCTTC	CASSQGSSAINEQFF
.	many	TRBV9	TRBJ2-7	TGTGCCAGCAGCCCAAGACAGAGCTCCTACGAGCAGTACTTC	CASSPRQSSYEQYF
TRBD1	many	TRBV5-1	TRBJ2-3	TGCGCCAGCAGCCAGACAGGGGAGGAGTATTTT	CASSQTGEEYF
.	.	TRBV7-9	TRBJ2-1	TGTGCCAGCAGCTTAACCGCTATAGGGGGTGCCACCTACAATGAGCAGTTCTTC	CASSLTAIGGATYNEQFF
.	many	TRBV5-4	TRBJ2-4	TGTGCCAGCAGCTTGGAGGGAAGGGGGGAAAACATTCAGTACTTC	CASSLEGRGENIQYF
TRBD2	.	TRBV20-1	TRBJ2-1	TGCAATGCTAGTGACCTTAGCGGGACCTATAACAATGAGCAGTTCTTC	CNASDLSGTYNNEQFF
.	.	TRBV27	TRBJ2-7	TGTGCCAGCAATCCTGCCGCAGGGGCCGTCTACGAGCAGTACTTC	CASNPAAGAVYEQYF
.	few	TRBV3-1	TRBJ1-1	TGTGCCAGCAGCCAAAACAGGATCTACACTGAAGCTTTCTTT	CASSQNRIYTEAFF
TRBD2	many	TRBV6-1	TRBJ2-5	TGTGCCAGCAGTGAGCGCGCCCGACTAGCGACCGTGGAGACCCAGTACTTC	CASSERARLATVETQYF
TRBD1	many	TRBV30	TRBJ2-7	TGTGCCTGGGCTCCGGGACAGGGGTCGATCTACGAGCAGTACTTC	CAWAPGQGSIYEQYF
TRBD1	few	TRBV3-1	TRBJ2-7	TGTGCCAGCAGCCAAGGGGACAGTCGCGCCTACGAGCAGTACTTC	CASSQGDSRAYEQYF
.	many	TRBV21-1	TRBJ2-3	TGTGCCAGCAGCTGCTTAGCGGGGGAAGTCACAGATACGCAGTATTTT	CASSCLAGEVTDTQYF
.	.	TRBV3-1	TRBJ1-5	TGTGCCAGCAGCCCAGGGTTGGCCACCCACAATCAGCCCCAGCATTTT	CASSPGLATHNQPQHF
TRBD1	.	TRBV12-3/TRBV12-4	TRBJ2-2	TGTGCCAGCAGTTTAACGTCGGGGACAGTTAACACCGGGGAGCTGTTTTTT	CASSLTSGTVNTGELFF
TRBD2	.	TRBV19	TRBJ2-1	TGTGCCAGTAGTATTTCGGGGCGGGGGGGGGATGAGCAGTTCTTC	CASSISGRGGDEQFF
.	many	TRBV11-2	TRBJ2-5	TGTGCCAGCAGCCACTCAGTGTACCAAGAGACCCAGTACTTC	CASSHSVYQETQYF
.	many	TRBV27	TRBJ2-1	TGTGCCAGCAGTTCTTTGGACGGCCATGAGCAGTTCTTC	CASSSLDGHEQFF
TRBD1	.	TRBV4-2	TRBJ2-3	TGTGCCAGCAGCCCAGGGGGAGATACGCAGTGTTTT	CASSPGGDTQCF
TRBD2	few	TRBV7-9	TRBJ2-1	TGTGCCAGCAGCTTACCAACCACCGGGACTAGCGGGGGGGCGAATGAGCAGTTCTTC	CASSLPTTGTSGGANEQFF
.	.	TRBV6-1	TRBJ1-5	TGTGCCAGCAGTGTCCGGGAGGGAAGCAATCAGCCCCAGCATTTT	CASSVREGSNQPQHF
.	many	TRBV7-9	TRBJ2-7	TGTGCCAGCAGCTTAGTGGGAACCGGATTCTACGAGCAGTACTTC	CASSLVGTGFYEQYF
.	.	TRBV25-1	TRBJ2-7	TGTGCCAGCAAAGAACAGGGAAGCTACGAGCAGTACTTC	CASKEQGSYEQYF
.	few	TRBV4-3	TRBJ1-2	TGCGCCAGCAGCCAAGACCGCGCAGGGTTGGAGGGCTACACCTTC	CASSQDRAGLEGYTF
.	.	TRBV7-6	TRBJ2-7	TGTGCCAGCAGAAATGTTAACGACGAGCAGTACTTC	CASRNVNDEQYF
.	many	TRBV12-3/TRBV12-4	TRBJ1-2	TGTGCCAGCAGCCTAGGGGCAGGCGATTATGGCTACACCTTC	CASSLGAGDYGYTF
.	many	TRBV7-9	TRBJ1-5	TGTGCCAGCAGCTTAGAATCTGGGCCCCAGCATTTT	CASSLESGPQHF
.	.	TRBV6-1	TRBJ1-2	TGTGCCATCCAAGGCCGACCGGTGAACTATGGCCACACCTTC	CAIQGRPVNYGHTF
TRBD2	many	TRBV6-6	TRBJ2-7	TGTGCCAGCAGTATAACAACTAGCGGGAGTTCCTACGAGCAGTACTTC	CASSITTSGSSYEQYF
.	many	TRBV7-9	TRBJ1-6	TGTGCCAGCAATGACCGGGATTTTTATGATTCACCCCTCCACTTT	CASNDRDFYDSPLHF
TRBD1	once	TRBV20-1	TRBJ1-5	TGCAGTGCTATGCCAATAGGGACAGGGCTCGAGCAGCCCCAGCATTTT	CSAMPIGTGLEQPQHF
.	many	TRBV29-1	TRBJ1-2	TGCAACACGCTAGATTTTCTTGGCGGCTACACCTTC	CNTLDFLGGYTF
TRBD1	many	TRBV7-9	TRBJ2-7	TGTGCCAGCAGCGCGGGACAGGGCGGCTATGGCGAGCAGTACTTC	CASSAGQGGYGEQYF
TRBD2	many	TRBV27	TRBJ2-7	TGTGCCAGCAGTTTAGCGGGAGGTTCGGCCTACGAGCAGTACTTC	CASSLAGGSAYEQYF
.	few	TRBV6-2/TRBV6-3	TRBJ1-2	TGTGCCAGCAGTTACTCCCGGGAGGGGCGCCACGCCGTAACTAACTATGGCTACACCTTC	CASSYSREGRHAVTNYGYTF
TRBD1	.	TRBV24-1	TRBJ2-1	TGTGCCACCAGTGACCCTACGACAGGGCCAACACTCAATGAGCAGTTCTTC	CATSDPTTGPTLNEQFF
.	many	TRBV12-3/TRBV12-4	TRBJ1-2	TGTGCCAGCAGTTTTTCGGACGGAGGCTATGGCTACACCTTC	CASSFSDGGYGYTF